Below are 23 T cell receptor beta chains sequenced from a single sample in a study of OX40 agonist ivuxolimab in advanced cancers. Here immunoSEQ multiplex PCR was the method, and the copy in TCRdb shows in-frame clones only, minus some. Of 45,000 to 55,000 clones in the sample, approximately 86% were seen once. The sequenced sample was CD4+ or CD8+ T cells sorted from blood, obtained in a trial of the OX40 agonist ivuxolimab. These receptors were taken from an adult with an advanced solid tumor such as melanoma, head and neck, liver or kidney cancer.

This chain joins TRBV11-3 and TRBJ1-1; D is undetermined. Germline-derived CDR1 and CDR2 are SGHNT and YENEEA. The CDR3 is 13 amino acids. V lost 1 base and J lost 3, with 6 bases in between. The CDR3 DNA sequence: TGTGCCAGCAGCTTAGGGACTCACACTGAAGCTTTCTTT. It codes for CASSLGTHTEAFF.

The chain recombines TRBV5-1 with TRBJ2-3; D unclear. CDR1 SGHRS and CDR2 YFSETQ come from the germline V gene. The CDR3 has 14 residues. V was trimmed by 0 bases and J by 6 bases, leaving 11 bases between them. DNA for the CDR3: TGCGCCAGCAGCTTGGACAATATTGGGGATACGCAGTATTTT. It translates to CASSLDNIGDTQYF.

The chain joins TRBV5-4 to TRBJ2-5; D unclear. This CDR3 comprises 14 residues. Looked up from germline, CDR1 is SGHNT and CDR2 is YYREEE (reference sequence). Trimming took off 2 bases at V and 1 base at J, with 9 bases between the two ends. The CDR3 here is CASSFFGFQETQYF. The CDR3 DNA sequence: TGTGCCAGCAGCTTTTTTGGGTTCCAAGAGACCCAGTACTTC.

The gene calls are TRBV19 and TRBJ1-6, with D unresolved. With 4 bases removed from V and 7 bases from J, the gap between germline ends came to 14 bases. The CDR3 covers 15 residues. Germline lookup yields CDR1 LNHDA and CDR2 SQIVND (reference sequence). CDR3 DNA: TGTGCCAGTAGTAGTCGGGAGGCCAGAAATTCACCCCTCCACTTT. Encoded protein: CASSSREARNSPLHF.

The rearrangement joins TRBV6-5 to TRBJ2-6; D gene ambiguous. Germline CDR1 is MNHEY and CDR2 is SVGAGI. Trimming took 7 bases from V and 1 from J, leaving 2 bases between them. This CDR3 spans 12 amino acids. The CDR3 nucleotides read TGTGCCAGCAAGTCTGGGGCCAACGTCCTGACTTTC. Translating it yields CASKSGANVLTF.

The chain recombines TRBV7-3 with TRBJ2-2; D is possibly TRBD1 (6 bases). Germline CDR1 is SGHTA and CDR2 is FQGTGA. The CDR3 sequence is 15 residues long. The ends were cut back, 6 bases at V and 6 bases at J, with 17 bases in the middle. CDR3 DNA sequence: TGTGCCAGCAGGAATCCTTTACAGGGCCCCGGGGAGCTGTTTTTT. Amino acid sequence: CASRNPLQGPGELFF.

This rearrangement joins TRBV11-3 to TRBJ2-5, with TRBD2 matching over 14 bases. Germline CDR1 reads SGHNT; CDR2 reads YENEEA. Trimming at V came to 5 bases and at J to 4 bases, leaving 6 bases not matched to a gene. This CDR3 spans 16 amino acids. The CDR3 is CASSPTSGGAGETQYF. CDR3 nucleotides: TGTGCCAGCAGCCCGACTAGCGGGGGGGCGGGAGAGACCCAGTACTTC.

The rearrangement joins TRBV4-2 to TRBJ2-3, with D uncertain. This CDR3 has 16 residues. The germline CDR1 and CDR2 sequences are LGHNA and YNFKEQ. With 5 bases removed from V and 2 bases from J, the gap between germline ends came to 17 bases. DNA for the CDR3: TGTGCCAGCAGCTACGGTACTCGTTCCCCCACAGATACGCAGTATTTT. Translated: CASSYGTRSPTDTQYF.

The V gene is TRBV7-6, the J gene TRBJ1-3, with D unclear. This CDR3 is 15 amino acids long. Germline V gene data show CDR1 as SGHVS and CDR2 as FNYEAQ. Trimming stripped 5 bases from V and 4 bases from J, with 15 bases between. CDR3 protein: CASSPVGLRGNTIYF. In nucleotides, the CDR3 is TGTGCCAGCAGCCCGGTAGGACTGAGAGGAAACACCATATATTTT.

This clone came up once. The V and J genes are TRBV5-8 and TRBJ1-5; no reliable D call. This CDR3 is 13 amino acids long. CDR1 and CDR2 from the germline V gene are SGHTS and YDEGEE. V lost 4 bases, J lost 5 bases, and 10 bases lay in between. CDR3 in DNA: TGTGCCAGCAGCAGAACTAGGGATCAGCCCCAGCATTTT. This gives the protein CASSRTRDQPQHF.

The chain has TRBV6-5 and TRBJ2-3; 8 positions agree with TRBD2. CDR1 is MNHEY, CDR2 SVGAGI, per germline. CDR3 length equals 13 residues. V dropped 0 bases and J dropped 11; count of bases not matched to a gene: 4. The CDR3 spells CASSYSTAGGQYF. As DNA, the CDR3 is TGTGCCAGCAGTTACTCTACGGCGGGAGGGCAGTATTTT.

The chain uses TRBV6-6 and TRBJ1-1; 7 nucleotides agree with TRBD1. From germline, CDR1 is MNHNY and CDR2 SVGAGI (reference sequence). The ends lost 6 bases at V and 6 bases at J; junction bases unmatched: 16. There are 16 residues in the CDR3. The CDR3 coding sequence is TGTGCCAGCAGCCTCAAGGAGACAGGGAGGGCTGCTGAAGCTTTCTTT. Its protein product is CASSLKETGRAAEAFF.

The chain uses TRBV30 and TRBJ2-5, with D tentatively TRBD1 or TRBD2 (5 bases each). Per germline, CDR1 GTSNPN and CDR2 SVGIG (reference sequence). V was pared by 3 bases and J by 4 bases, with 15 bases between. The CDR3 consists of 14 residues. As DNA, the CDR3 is TGTGCCTGGAGCGGACTCCGTGGGGGAGAGACCCAGTACTTC. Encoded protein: CAWSGLRGGETQYF.

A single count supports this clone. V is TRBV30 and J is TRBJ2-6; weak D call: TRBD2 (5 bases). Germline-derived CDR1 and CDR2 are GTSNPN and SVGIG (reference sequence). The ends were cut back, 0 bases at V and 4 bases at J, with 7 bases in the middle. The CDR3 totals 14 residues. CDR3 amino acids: CAWSVRAGANVLTF. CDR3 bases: TGTGCCTGGAGTGTGAGGGCGGGGGCCAACGTCCTGACTTTC.

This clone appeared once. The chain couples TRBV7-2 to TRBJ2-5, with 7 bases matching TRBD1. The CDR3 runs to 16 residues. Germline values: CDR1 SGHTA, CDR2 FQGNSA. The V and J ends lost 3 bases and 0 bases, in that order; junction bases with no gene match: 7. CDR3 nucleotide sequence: TGTGCCAGCAGCTTGACGACAGGGTGGTACCAAGAGACCCAGTACTTC. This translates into CASSLTTGWYQETQYF.

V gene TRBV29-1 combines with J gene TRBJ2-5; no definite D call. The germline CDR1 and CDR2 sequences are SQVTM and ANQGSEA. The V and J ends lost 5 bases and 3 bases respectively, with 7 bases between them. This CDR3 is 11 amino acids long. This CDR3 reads CSVRAEETQYF. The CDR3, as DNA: TGCAGCGTTCGGGCAGAAGAGACCCAGTACTTC. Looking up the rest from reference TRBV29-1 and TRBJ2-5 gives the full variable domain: SAVISQKPSRDICQRGTSLTIQCQVDSQVTMMFWYRQQPGQSLTLIATANQGSEATYESGFVIDKFPISRPNLTFSTLTVSNMSPEDSSIYLCSVRAEETQYFGPGTRLLVL.

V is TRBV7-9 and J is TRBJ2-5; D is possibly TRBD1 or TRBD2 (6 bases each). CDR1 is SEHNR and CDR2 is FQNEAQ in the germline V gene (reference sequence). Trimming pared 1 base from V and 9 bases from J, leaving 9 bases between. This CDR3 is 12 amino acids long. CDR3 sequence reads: CASSLVGGSQYF. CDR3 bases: TGTGCCAGCAGCTTAGTAGGGGGGTCCCAGTACTTC.

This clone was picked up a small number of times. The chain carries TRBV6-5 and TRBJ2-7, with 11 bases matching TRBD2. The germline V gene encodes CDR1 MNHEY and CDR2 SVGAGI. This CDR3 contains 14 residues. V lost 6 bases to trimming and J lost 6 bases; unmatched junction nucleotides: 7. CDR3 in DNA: TGTGCCAGCAGACTGACTAGCGGGGTCGGCGAGCAGTACTTC. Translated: CASRLTSGVGEQYF.

CDR3 coding DNA: TGTGCCAGCAGGCTACAGGGGTATAATTCACCCCTCCACTTT. Its protein is CASRLQGYNSPLHF. The chain uses TRBV2 and TRBJ1-6, with 7 bases lining up with TRBD1. V shed 6 bases, J shed 4 bases, and the junction held 3 bases outside the gene matches. The CDR3 has 14 amino acids. CDR1 and CDR2 from the germline V gene are SNHLY and FYNNEI.

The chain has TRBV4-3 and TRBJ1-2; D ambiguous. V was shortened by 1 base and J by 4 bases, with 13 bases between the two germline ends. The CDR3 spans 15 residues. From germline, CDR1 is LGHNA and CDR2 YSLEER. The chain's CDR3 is CASSQGGGGGYGYTF. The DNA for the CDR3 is TGCGCCAGCAGCCAAGGGGGAGGAGGAGGCTATGGCTACACCTTC.

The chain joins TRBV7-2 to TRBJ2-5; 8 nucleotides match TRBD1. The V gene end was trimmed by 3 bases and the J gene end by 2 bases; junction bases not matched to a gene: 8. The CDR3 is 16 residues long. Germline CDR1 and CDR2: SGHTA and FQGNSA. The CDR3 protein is CASSFGQGGSQETQYF. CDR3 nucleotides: TGTGCCAGCAGCTTCGGACAGGGTGGTAGTCAAGAGACCCAGTACTTC.

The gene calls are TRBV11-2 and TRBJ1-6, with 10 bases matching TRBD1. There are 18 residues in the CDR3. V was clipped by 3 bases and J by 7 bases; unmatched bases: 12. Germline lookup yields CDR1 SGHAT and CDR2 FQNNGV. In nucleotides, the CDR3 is TGTGCCAGCAGCTTGGGGGCGACAGGGGGCATACCCAATTCACCCCTCCACTTT. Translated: CASSLGATGGIPNSPLHF.

DNA of the CDR3: TGTGCCAGTAGGGAGCTAGCGGGGGGGCGGAATGAGCAGTTCTTC. Its protein product is CASRELAGGRNEQFF. This chain joins TRBV19 and TRBJ2-1; 12 bases are shared with TRBD2. The germline V gene encodes CDR1 LNHDA and CDR2 SQIVND (reference sequence). The ends lost 6 bases at V and 7 bases at J; junction bases unmatched: 7. The CDR3 totals 15 residues.